This entry lists 18 T cell receptor beta chains sequenced from one sample in a study of STAT5B mutations in CD4+ large granular lymphocyte leukemia. Method: immunoSEQ multiplex PCR; TCRdb's copy keeps in-frame clones and lacks some. The repertoire holds 30,000 or so clones, with about 85% as singletons. Sequencing was carried out using CD4+ T cells from blood buffy coats. All receptors come from a human donor in good health.

V is TRBV7-9 and J is TRBJ1-2; D call uncertain. This CDR3 comprises 14 residues. The germline V gene has CDR1 SEHNR and CDR2 FQNEAQ (reference sequence). Trimming removed 4 bases from V and 3 bases from J, with 12 bases in between. CDR3 sequence (DNA): TGTGCCAGCAGCTCTCTTGGTCCAGACTATGGCTACACCTTC. Its protein product is CASSSLGPDYGYTF.

This clone occurred once. The rearrangement joins TRBV10-2 to TRBJ1-5, with D perhaps TRBD1 (5 bases). V lost 3 bases to trimming and J lost 7 bases, with 16 bases between them. CDR3 length: 15 amino acids. The germline CDR1 and CDR2 sequences are WSHSY and SAAADI. CDR3 loop: CASSDPGLGGQPQHF. CDR3 in DNA: TGCGCCAGCAGTGACCCAGGGCTGGGAGGACAGCCCCAGCATTTT.

This clone occurred once. The chain employs TRBV30 and TRBJ2-2; TRBD2 is a possible D gene (5 bases). The germline gives CDR1 GTSNPN, CDR2 SVGIG (reference sequence). This CDR3 has 13 residues. The ends were cut back, 5 bases at V and 5 bases at J, with 12 bases in the middle. The CDR3 DNA sequence: TGTGCCTGGGAGGGTCCACCGACCGGGGAGCTGTTTTTT. This sequence encodes CAWEGPPTGELFF.

This chain joins TRBV7-9 and TRBJ1-5; no definite D call. V lost 0 bases and J lost 0, with 12 bases in between. Germline V CDR1 and CDR2: SEHNR, FQNEAQ (reference sequence). The CDR3 extends over 17 amino acids. CDR3 region: CASSLAKGRNSNQPQHF. For the CDR3, the DNA is TGTGCCAGCAGCTTAGCGAAGGGCAGGAATAGCAATCAGCCCCAGCATTTT.

The chain couples TRBV19 to TRBJ1-5; D gene uncertain. There are 14 residues in the CDR3. In germline, CDR1 is LNHDA, CDR2 SQIVND (reference sequence). V dropped 6 bases and J dropped 0 bases, with 9 bases sitting between them. In DNA form, the CDR3 reads TGTGCCAGTAGAGAGGCCTATAGCAATCAGCCCCAGCATTTT. Translation: CASREAYSNQPQHF.

V is TRBV29-1 and J is TRBJ2-7; 9 bases match TRBD2. V trimming: 2 bases; J trimming: 2 bases; junction bases outside the gene matches: 4. Germline V gene lookup returns CDR1 SQVTM and CDR2 ANQGSEA. This CDR3 region has 14 residues. This chain's CDR3 is CSVETSGYTYEQYF. In nucleotides, the CDR3 is TGCAGCGTTGAAACTAGCGGGTACACCTACGAGCAGTACTTC.

The genes are TRBV29-1 and TRBJ2-3; D is tentatively TRBD1 or TRBD2 (6 bases each). CDR1 is SQVTM and CDR2 is ANQGSEA in the germline V gene. The CDR3 has 14 residues. Trimming took 2 bases from V and 2 from J, leaving 11 bases between them. The CDR3 region is CSVERGDSTDTQYF. The CDR3 region has the DNA TGCAGCGTTGAAAGGGGGGACTCCACAGATACGCAGTATTTT.

The chain carries TRBV14 and TRBJ2-1, with unresolved D. The CDR3 spans 13 residues. CDR1 is SGHDN, CDR2 FVKESK, per germline. Trimming left V 3 bases short and J 7 bases short, with 10 bases between. This CDR3 is CASSQNPGNEQFF. The DNA of the CDR3 is TGTGCCAGCAGCCAGAATCCTGGGAATGAGCAGTTCTTC.

The CDR3 coding sequence is TGTGCCAGCAGGCCCGGCATCCGAGAGACCCAGTACTTC. Protein: CASRPGIRETQYF. The rearrangement joins TRBV7-2 to TRBJ2-5, with D uncertain. This CDR3 has 13 amino acids. The V and J ends lost 6 bases and 4 bases respectively, with 12 bases between them. Germline values: CDR1 SGHTA, CDR2 FQGNSA.

In this sample, this clone turned up once. V is TRBV29-1 and J is TRBJ2-3, with D unresolved. Germline CDR1 and CDR2: SQVTM and ANQGSEA. The CDR3 has 14 amino acids. CDR3: CASSLGETTDTQYF. The CDR3 DNA follows: TGCGCTTCAAGCTTAGGAGAGACCACAGATACGCAGTATTTT.

The gene calls are TRBV10-3 and TRBJ2-3; 8 nucleotides match TRBD2. V trimming: 3 bases; J trimming: 2 bases; junction bases outside the gene matches: 10. The CDR3 is 17 residues long. CDR1 is ENHRY, CDR2 SYGVKD, per germline. CDR3 residues: CAISDPSAGADTDTQYF. CDR3 in DNA: TGTGCCATCAGTGACCCCTCAGCGGGAGCAGACACAGATACGCAGTATTTT.

The chain has TRBV6-5 and TRBJ2-5, with 10 bases fitting TRBD1. The end of the DNA is better explained by TRBJ2-7, so the J call may be wrong. The germline V gene encodes CDR1 MNHEY and CDR2 SVGAGI. The CDR3 loop spans 14 amino acids. CDR3 sequence (DNA): TGTGCCAGCAGCCGGGACAGGGGAGGCGACGAGCAGTACTTC. As protein: CASSRDRGGDEQYF.

V is TRBV30 and J is TRBJ1-5; 9 positions match TRBD1. The CDR3 runs to 13 residues. From germline, CDR1 is GTSNPN and CDR2 SVGIG (reference sequence). The CDR3 protein is CASDRGGNQPQHF. CDR3 DNA: TGTGCGTCGGACAGGGGAGGCAATCAGCCCCAGCATTTT. Complete variable domain (other parts from reference TRBV30 and TRBJ1-5): SQTIHQWPATLVQPVGSPLSLECTVEGTSNPNLYWYRQAAGRGLQLLFYSVGIGQISSEVPQNLSASRPQDRQFILSSKKLLLSDSGFYLCASDRGGNQPQHFGDGTRLSIL.

This chain connects TRBV5-1 to TRBJ2-1, with D possibly matching TRBD1 (5 bases). The CDR3 totals 15 residues. Germline V gives CDR1 SGHRS, CDR2 YFSETQ. V lost 1 base and J lost 4, with 12 bases in between. CDR3 loop: CASSLRQGAYNEQFF. CDR3 nucleotides: TGCGCCAGCAGCTTGAGGCAGGGCGCGTACAATGAGCAGTTCTTC.

The chain recombines TRBV19 with TRBJ2-7; D is unclear. The CDR3 is made up of 14 amino acids. Germline V gene data show CDR1 as LNHDA and CDR2 as SQIVND (reference sequence). V lost 3 bases and J lost 2, with 11 bases in between. The CDR3 loop reads CASSITRTAYEQYF. The DNA of the CDR3 is TGTGCCAGTAGTATCACACGAACTGCCTACGAGCAGTACTTC.

The chain recombines TRBV6-5 with TRBJ2-5; D might be TRBD1 or TRBD2, each matching 5 bases. CDR1 is MNHEY, CDR2 SVGAGI, per germline. The CDR3 consists of 15 residues. V lost 5 bases and J lost 2, with 15 bases in between. The CDR3 bases are TGTGCCAGCAGTCAATCACGAGGGGCTCAAGAGACCCAGTACTTC. Encoded protein: CASSQSRGAQETQYF.

This chain connects TRBV7-9 to TRBJ2-5; 15 bases agree with TRBD2. Trimming removed 3 bases from V and 5 bases from J; junction bases left unmatched: 4. The CDR3 contains 16 residues. Germline CDR1 reads SEHNR; CDR2 reads FQNEAQ (reference sequence). This CDR3 is CASSFGLAGGPETQYF. CDR3 nucleotides: TGTGCCAGCAGCTTCGGACTAGCGGGAGGGCCGGAGACCCAGTACTTC.

The rearrangement links TRBV6-5 to TRBJ1-5; 8 nucleotides align to TRBD1. There are 14 residues in the CDR3. CDR1 is MNHEY, CDR2 SVGAGI, per germline. With V trimmed by 4 bases and J by 7 bases, 6 bases remained unmatched. Here the CDR3 DNA reads TGTGCCAGCAGTTTAGGACAGGGCGGACAGCCCCAGCATTTT. This encodes CASSLGQGGQPQHF.